A single sample is the source of the 31 T cell receptor beta chains below, sequenced in a study of blood T cell repertoires in COVID-19. Profiled with immunoSEQ multiplex PCR; TCRdb holds only in-frame clones, not every one. The sample has some 260,000 clones; roughly 80% are singletons. The sequenced material came from PBMCs or T cells enriched from blood (not recorded which). These receptors were collected from a man younger than 45 with acute COVID-19.

The chain combines TRBV9 with TRBJ2-1; 11 bases map to TRBD2. Germline V gene lookup returns CDR1 SGDLS and CDR2 YYNGEE. This CDR3 has 19 amino acids. V shed 4 bases, J shed 7 bases, and the junction held 19 bases outside the gene matches. In DNA, the CDR3 is TGTGCCAGCAGCCTAAGGACAGGGCATGGAGTAGCGGGGGGGAATGAGCAGTTCTTC. This gives the protein CASSLRTGHGVAGGNEQFF.

The V gene is TRBV27, the J gene TRBJ2-7; D is perhaps TRBD1 (6 bases). The CDR3 sequence is 13 residues long. Germline loops: CDR1 MNHEY, CDR2 SMNVEV (reference sequence). V was pared by 5 bases and J by 4 bases, with 12 bases between. CDR3 sequence (DNA): TGTGCCAGCAGTCACGGACAGCAATACGAGCAGTACGTC. This sequence encodes CASSHGQQYEQYV.

J is TRBJ2-3 and V is TRBV27, with 7 nucleotides matching TRBD2. After removal of 5 bases from V and 0 bases from J, the junction contained 5 bases not matched to a gene. Per the germline V gene, CDR1 is MNHEY and CDR2 is SMNVEV (reference sequence). This CDR3 is 15 amino acids long. This chain's CDR3 is CASSNGGLSTDTQYF. CDR3 nucleotides: TGTGCCAGCAGTAATGGGGGACTAAGCACAGATACGCAGTATTTT.

The chain is built from TRBV19 and TRBJ1-5, with a possible D match to TRBD1 (6 bases). Germline assignment: CDR1 LNHDA and CDR2 SQIVND (reference sequence). This CDR3 comprises 14 residues. Trimming removed 7 bases at V and 7 bases at J, with 17 bases between. Written as DNA, the CDR3 is TGTGCCAGTACCATGGGGGGGGCTTGGCAGCCCCAGCATTTT. This encodes CASTMGGAWQPQHF.

The chain is built from TRBV27 and TRBJ1-6; 8 nucleotides line up with TRBD1. Germline lookup yields CDR1 MNHEY and CDR2 SMNVEV (reference sequence). This CDR3 spans 15 amino acids. Trimming cost V 0 bases and J 6 bases; bases outside gene matches: 1. The CDR3, as DNA: TGTGCCAGCAGTTTATCACAGGGGGTTAATTCACCCCTCCACTTT. Protein product: CASSLSQGVNSPLHF.

The rearrangement uses TRBV4-1 and TRBJ2-2; the D gene is possibly TRBD2 (6 bases). This CDR3 is 18 amino acids long. The germline CDR1 and CDR2 sequences are MGHRA and YSYEKL. V was clipped by 6 bases and J by 7 bases, with 27 bases between them. The CDR3 here is CASRTGSGRQTAGGELFF. The CDR3 DNA follows: TGCGCCAGCAGAACCGGGAGTGGAAGGCAGACGGCGGGCGGGGAGCTGTTTTTT.

The chain combines TRBV28 with TRBJ2-3; no firm D call. CDR1 is MDHEN and CDR2 is SYDVKM in the germline V gene. Trimming cost V 0 bases and J 2 bases, with 12 bases left between them. This CDR3 has 16 amino acids. The CDR3 coding sequence is TGTGCCAGCAGTTTATGGGCAAATCCATCCACAGATACGCAGTATTTT. Its protein product is CASSLWANPSTDTQYF.

This chain joins TRBV12-3 or TRBV12-4 and TRBJ2-7; TRBD2 is a possible D gene (6 bases). This CDR3 has 13 residues. Trimming took off 3 bases at V and 6 bases at J, with 12 bases between the two ends. In DNA, the CDR3 is TGTGCCAGCAGTTTGTGGGCGGGACGCGAGCAGTACGTC. Its translation: CASSLWAGREQYV.

DNA for the CDR3: TGTGCCAGCACAAAAGGGAGGCAGGCTGGGGCCAACGTCCTGACTTTC. This gives the protein CASTKGRQAGANVLTF. V gene TRBV28 combines with J gene TRBJ2-6; perhaps TRBD2 as D (6 bases). Germline V gene lookup returns CDR1 MDHEN and CDR2 SYDVKM. CDR3 length: 16 residues. The ends were cut back, 7 bases at V and 2 bases at J, with 15 bases in the middle.

This clone showed up many times. The V call is TRBV19, the J call TRBJ2-6; D may be TRBD2 (6 bases). Germline CDR1 LNHDA, CDR2 SQIVND (reference sequence). Trimming took off 7 bases at V and 12 bases at J, with 16 bases between the two ends. The CDR3 extends over 13 amino acids. CDR3 DNA: TGTGCCAGTACAGGACGGACTAACGGCGTCCTGACTTTC. The encoded protein is CASTGRTNGVLTF.

This chain uses TRBV9 with TRBJ1-4; the match to TRBD1 covers 8 bases. CDR1 and CDR2 (germline): SGDLS, YYNGEE. This CDR3 is built from 14 residues. Germline trimming cut 3 bases from V and 7 bases from J; bases unmatched to any gene: 5. The CDR3 coding sequence is TGTGCCAGCAGCGCCACAGGGGGAGGTGAAAAACTGTTTTTT. It specifies CASSATGGGEKLFF.

V gene TRBV3-1 (or the pseudogene TRBV3-2) combines with J gene TRBJ2-7; D not certain. Trimming took 4 bases from V and 3 from J, leaving 13 bases between them. CDR1 and CDR2 from the germline V gene are LGHDT and YNNKEL (reference sequence). CDR3 length: 14 amino acids. The CDR3, as DNA: TGTGCCAGCAGCCCCCGCGGAACTTACTACGAGCAGTACGTC. It codes for CASSPRGTYYEQYV.

The genes are TRBV4-2 and TRBJ1-5; 7 positions match TRBD1. V was clipped by 4 bases and J by 3 bases; unmatched bases: 6. Per germline, CDR1 LGHNA and CDR2 YNFKEQ. This CDR3 is 15 amino acids long. As DNA, the CDR3 is TGTGCCAGCAGCCGAGGGACAGACACCAATCAGCCCCAGCATTTT. Translation gives CASSRGTDTNQPQHF.

The V and J genes are TRBV28 and TRBJ1-1, with D unclear. The germline CDR1 and CDR2 sequences are MDHEN and SYDVKM. The germline V and J ends were trimmed by 7 bases and 1 base, with 19 bases remaining between them. The CDR3 is 16 residues long. In DNA, the CDR3 is TGTGCCAGCACTTCGATCTACGGGAAGACGAACACTGAAGCTTTCTTT. Its translation: CASTSIYGKTNTEAFF.

J is TRBJ2-3 and V is TRBV14; 12 bases align to TRBD2. The V gene end was trimmed by 5 bases and the J gene end by 1 base; junction bases not matched to a gene: 4. The CDR3 has 16 residues. Germline CDR1 reads SGHDN; CDR2 reads FVKESK. The CDR3 sequence is CASSVRLAGGTDTQYF. CDR3 in DNA: TGTGCCAGCAGCGTAAGACTAGCGGGGGGCACAGATACGCAGTATTTT. Full variable domain (remainder filled in from reference TRBV14 and TRBJ2-3): EAGVTQFPSHSVIEKGQTVTLRCDPISGHDNLYWYRRVMGKEIKFLLHFVKESKQDESGMPNNRFLAERTGGTYSTLKVQPAELEDSGVYFCASSVRLAGGTDTQYFGPGTRLTVL.

The chain is built from TRBV4-1 and TRBJ1-5; weak D call: TRBD1 (5 bases). Trimming left V 1 base short and J 7 bases short, with 11 bases between. This CDR3 is built from 14 residues. Germline CDR1 MGHRA, CDR2 YSYEKL. This CDR3 reads CASSQASGKQPQHF. The CDR3 DNA follows: TGCGCCAGCAGCCAAGCTTCAGGGAAACAGCCCCAGCATTTT.

The V call is TRBV16, the J call TRBJ2-6; D remains ambiguous. The CDR3 length is 14 residues. CDR1 and CDR2 from the germline V gene are KGHSY and FQNENV. V lost 2 bases and J 4 bases, leaving 6 bases between the germline ends. The CDR3 region has the DNA TGTGCCAGCAGCCAAACAGCAGGGGCCAACGTCCTGACTTTC. This gives the protein CASSQTAGANVLTF.

The chain carries TRBV3-1 (or the pseudogene TRBV3-2) and TRBJ1-1; D perhaps matches TRBD1 (6 bases). Trimming removed 1 base at V and 5 bases at J, with 11 bases between. The length of the CDR3 is 14 residues. Per the germline V gene, CDR1 is LGHDT and CDR2 is YNNKEL (reference sequence). The CDR3 loop reads CASSQVGGRTEAFF. The CDR3 nucleotides read TGTGCCAGCAGCCAAGTTGGGGGCAGGACTGAAGCTTTCTTT.

This sequence joins TRBV5-4 and TRBJ2-5; maybe TRBD2 (6 bases). The CDR3 sequence is 14 residues long. Trimming took 4 bases from V and 4 from J, leaving 14 bases between them. Germline CDR1 is SGHNT and CDR2 is YYREEE (reference sequence). This CDR3 is CASSVQHGGETQYF. CDR3 bases: TGTGCCAGCAGCGTGCAGCACGGGGGAGAGACCCAGTACTTC.

In its sample, this clone was seen a few times. V usage is TRBV19 and J usage is TRBJ1-2; tentative D call: TRBD1 (5 bases). Trimming stripped 5 bases from V and 4 bases from J, with 11 bases between. The CDR3 runs to 13 residues. Germline assignment: CDR1 LNHDA and CDR2 SQIVND (reference sequence). DNA of the CDR3: TGTGCCAGTAGTCCCGGGGGGTTCTATGGCTACACCTTC. It is translated as CASSPGGFYGYTF.

The gene calls are TRBV10-3 and TRBJ1-1; tentatively, D is TRBD1 (6 bases). V lost 4 bases and J lost 10, with 13 bases in between. Germline CDR1 reads ENHRY; CDR2 reads SYGVKD. The CDR3 contains 12 residues. CDR3 sequence reads: CAISATDSGAFF. Here the CDR3 DNA reads TGTGCCATCAGTGCAACGGACAGCGGAGCTTTCTTT.

The chain combines TRBV5-1 with TRBJ2-2, with D possibly being TRBD2 (5 bases). V shed 0 bases and J shed 5 bases, with 14 bases lying between them. The CDR3 is 16 residues long. Germline V gives CDR1 SGHRS, CDR2 YFSETQ. The CDR3, as DNA: TGCGCCAGCAGCTTGGGGACTTCGCTAAGAACCGGGGAGCTGTTTTTT. Translating it yields CASSLGTSLRTGELFF.

V and J are TRBV27 and TRBJ2-7; tentative D call: TRBD2 (5 bases). The CDR3 runs 13 residues. CDR1 MNHEY and CDR2 SMNVEV come from the germline V gene (reference sequence). V dropped 3 bases and J dropped 2 bases, with 8 bases sitting between them. The CDR3 DNA is TGTGCCAGCAGTTTGGGGAGCGCCTACGAGCAGTACGTC. The encoded protein is CASSLGSAYEQYV.

This chain uses TRBV6-5 with TRBJ1-5; D is ambiguous. The CDR3 runs to 14 residues. Trimming cost V 6 bases and J 6 bases, with 15 bases left between them. Germline V gene sequence: CDR1 MNHEY, CDR2 SVGAGI. DNA of the CDR3: TGTGCCAGCAGGGTTGGGTTCGCGGGTCAGCCCCAGCATTTT. Amino acids: CASRVGFAGQPQHF.

This chain uses TRBV5-1 with TRBJ2-1; 8 positions match TRBD2. V dropped 2 bases and J dropped 6; count of bases not matched to a gene: 10. Germline V gene sequence: CDR1 SGHRS, CDR2 YFSETQ. The CDR3 is 16 residues long. The CDR3 reads CASSFLLAGPGNEQFF. CDR3 coding DNA: TGCGCCAGCAGCTTTTTGCTAGCGGGCCCAGGCAATGAGCAGTTCTTC.

This chain connects TRBV3-1 (or the pseudogene TRBV3-2) to TRBJ2-2, with 7 bases aligning to TRBD2. The CDR3 is made up of 14 amino acids. V was clipped by 7 bases and J by 5 bases; unmatched bases: 7. Germline CDR1 and CDR2: LGHDT and YNNKEL (reference sequence). The CDR3 sequence: CASNSPGGTGELFF. In DNA form, the CDR3 reads TGTGCCAGCAATTCCCCCGGGGGGACCGGGGAGCTGTTTTTT.

The V call is TRBV28, the J call TRBJ2-5; maybe TRBD1 (6 bases). Germline assignment: CDR1 MDHEN and CDR2 SYDVKM. The CDR3 spans 14 residues. The V and J ends lost 8 bases and 5 bases respectively, with 18 bases between them. In DNA form, the CDR3 reads TGTGCCAGCGGATACCCCACAGGGTGGGAGACCCAGTACTTC. Protein product: CASGYPTGWETQYF.

The J gene is TRBJ1-1, the V gene TRBV29-1; TRBD1 matches at 8 bases. Trimming at V came to 6 bases and at J to 3 bases, leaving 6 bases not matched to a gene. Germline V lookup: CDR1 SQVTM, CDR2 ANQGSEA. This CDR3 is 13 amino acids long. CDR3 DNA: TGCAGCGTCCAGGGGGCTATTGACACTGAAGCTTTCTTT. Its translation is CSVQGAIDTEAFF. Full variable domain (rest looked up from reference TRBV29-1 and TRBJ1-1): SAVISQKPSRDICQRGTSLTIQCQVDSQVTMMFWYRQQPGQSLTLIATANQGSEATYESGFVIDKFPISRPNLTFSTLTVSNMSPEDSSIYLCSVQGAIDTEAFFGQGTRLTVV.

The rearrangement links TRBV19 to TRBJ1-2; 8 nucleotides agree with TRBD1. The CDR3 consists of 15 residues. With 3 bases clipped from V and 6 bases from J, the junction kept 9 bases outside the gene matches. CDR1 and CDR2 from the germline V gene are LNHDA and SQIVND (reference sequence). The CDR3 sequence is CASSIIPGGNDGYTF. CDR3 DNA: TGTGCCAGTAGTATTATACCAGGGGGCAACGATGGCTACACCTTC. Filled out from reference TRBV19 and TRBJ1-2, the complete variable domain reads DGGITQSPKYLFRKEGQNVTLSCEQNLNHDAMYWYRQDPGQGLRLIYYSQIVNDFQKGDIAEGYSVSREKKESFPLTVTSAQKNPTAFYLCASSIIPGGNDGYTFGSGTRLTVV.

V is TRBV12-3 or TRBV12-4 and J is TRBJ2-3; D unresolved. The V and J ends lost 6 bases and 0 bases respectively, with 4 bases between them. The CDR3 runs to 12 residues. CDR3 protein: CASRLSTDTQYF. The DNA for the CDR3 is TGTGCCAGCAGACTTAGCACAGATACGCAGTATTTT.

This chain links TRBV28 with TRBJ2-1; possible D gene TRBD2, 5 bases. Per the germline V gene, CDR1 is MDHEN and CDR2 is SYDVKM. This CDR3 has 14 residues. The V end was cut by 2 bases, the J end by 8 bases, with 13 bases between. The CDR3 is CASSLSAPGYEQFF. CDR3 coding DNA: TGTGCCAGCAGTTTAAGCGCCCCGGGGTATGAGCAGTTCTTC.